The rows below give T cell receptor beta chains drawn from one sample of a study of cytomegalovirus exposure and HLA in healthy donors. Sequencing used immunoSEQ multiplex PCR; TCRdb keeps in-frame clones, though not all of them. The sample yields approximately 300,000 clones, roughly 80% seen once. Input material: PBMCs. These receptors originate from a girl aged 2 to 10 in good health and CMV-seronegative. The CDR3 runs from the conserved cysteine through the conserved F or W. A D gene is named only where the DNA matches it firmly. The size of a clone is reported for some rows only, either as once, few or many, or as a class for expanded clones.

V gene: TRBV7-8
clone size: .
J gene: TRBJ1-1
D gene: .
CDR3 DNA: TGTGCCAGCAGCTCGTTAGGGGACACTGAAGCTTTCTTT
CDR3 protein: CASSSLGDTEAFF

V gene: TRBV6-5
clone size: .
J gene: TRBJ2-7
D gene: TRBD1
CDR3 DNA: TGTGCCAGCAGAACGCCGGACAGGGGGCTCTACGAGCAGTACTTC
CDR3 protein: CASRTPDRGLYEQYF

V gene: TRBV9
clone size: .
J gene: TRBJ2-5
D gene: TRBD2
CDR3 DNA: TGTGCCAGCAGCGTCGGACTAGCGGGAGGGGGGGAGACCCAGTACTTC
CDR3 protein: CASSVGLAGGGETQYF

V gene: TRBV5-1
clone size: .
J gene: TRBJ2-7
D gene: .
CDR3 DNA: TGCGCCAGCAGCAACCCCTTCGGGGAGCAGTACTTC
CDR3 protein: CASSNPFGEQYF

V gene: TRBV28
clone size: .
J gene: TRBJ1-1
D gene: .
CDR3 DNA: TGTGCCAGCAGTTTATTATTGCAGGGAAATCTGAACACTGAAGCTTTCTTT
CDR3 protein: CASSLLLQGNLNTEAFF

V gene: TRBV5-1
clone size: once
J gene: TRBJ2-5
D gene: .
CDR3 DNA: TGCGCCAGCTCGTCGGGAGAGACCCAGTACTTC
CDR3 protein: CASSSGETQYF

V gene: TRBV2
clone size: .
J gene: TRBJ1-1
D gene: .
CDR3 DNA: TGTGCCAGCAGTGGGGACATTGGGAACACTGAAGCTTTCTTT
CDR3 protein: CASSGDIGNTEAFF

V gene: TRBV29-1
clone size: .
J gene: TRBJ2-7
D gene: TRBD2
CDR3 DNA: TGCAGCGCAAACCTAGCGGGAGGTTCCCCCTACGAGCAGTACTTC
CDR3 protein: CSANLAGGSPYEQYF

V gene: TRBV5-4
clone size: .
J gene: TRBJ1-1
D gene: .
CDR3 DNA: TGTGCCAGCAGAGAGACTCCCGGGACACAATGGAACACTGAAGCTTTCTTT
CDR3 protein: CASRETPGTQWNTEAFF

V gene: TRBV25-1
clone size: .
J gene: TRBJ1-1
D gene: TRBD1
CDR3 DNA: TGTGCCAGCAGTGGTGGACAGGGAGCTGAAGCTTTCTTT
CDR3 protein: CASSGGQGAEAFF

V gene: TRBV5-4
clone size: few
J gene: TRBJ2-1
D gene: TRBD2
CDR3 DNA: TGTGCCAGCAGCCCTGGGACTAGCGGGAGCAACAATGAGCAGTTCTTC
CDR3 protein: CASSPGTSGSNNEQFF

V gene: TRBV18
clone size: .
J gene: TRBJ2-1
D gene: .
CDR3 DNA: TGTGCCAGCTCACCAAGGGGACAGGGGGGACTAGCGGGTCGAAATGAGCAGTTCTTC
CDR3 protein: CASSPRGQGGLAGRNEQFF

V gene: TRBV7-8
clone size: .
J gene: TRBJ2-2
D gene: TRBD2
CDR3 DNA: TGTGCCAGCAGCCTGCGTGGGAGGAGCGGGAGGAACACCGGGGAGCTGTTTTTT
CDR3 protein: CASSLRGRSGRNTGELFF

V gene: TRBV19
clone size: .
J gene: TRBJ2-7
D gene: .
CDR3 DNA: TGTGCCAGTAGTATCACCTCGGACTGTTACTCCTACGAGCAGTACTTC
CDR3 protein: CASSITSDCYSYEQYF

V gene: TRBV5-1
clone size: .
J gene: TRBJ2-5
D gene: .
CDR3 DNA: TGCGCCAGCAGCTCTGGTAGCCCCCAAGAGACCCAGTACTTC
CDR3 protein: CASSSGSPQETQYF

V gene: TRBV6-5
clone size: .
J gene: TRBJ1-5
D gene: .
CDR3 DNA: TGTGCCAGCAGTTCCCTTGATCGAAAGGGGACCCAGCATTTT
CDR3 protein: CASSSLDRKGTQHF

V gene: TRBV30
clone size: .
J gene: TRBJ1-4
D gene: .
CDR3 DNA: TGTGCCTGGAGTGTACAGGATAGGTACGAAAAACTGTTTTTT
CDR3 protein: CAWSVQDRYEKLFF

V gene: TRBV7-8
clone size: .
J gene: TRBJ1-1
D gene: .
CDR3 DNA: TGTGCCAGCAGCTTGGGCGGGGGACTGGCTGAAGCTTTCTTT
CDR3 protein: CASSLGGGLAEAFF

V gene: TRBV7-9
clone size: .
J gene: TRBJ2-5
D gene: .
CDR3 DNA: TGTGCCAGCAGACACCGGGACTTTCAAGAGACCCAGTACTTC
CDR3 protein: CASRHRDFQETQYF

V gene: TRBV6-1
clone size: .
J gene: TRBJ2-7
D gene: .
CDR3 DNA: TGTGCCAGCAGTGAAAACTCCCTGCCGGCCTACGAGCAGTACTTC
CDR3 protein: CASSENSLPAYEQYF

V gene: TRBV4-1
clone size: .
J gene: TRBJ2-7
D gene: TRBD2
CDR3 DNA: TGCGCCAGCAGCCAAGTGAAAGGGACTAGCGGGAGGGCGGAGCAGTACTTC
CDR3 protein: CASSQVKGTSGRAEQYF

V gene: TRBV5-4
clone size: .
J gene: TRBJ2-1
D gene: .
CDR3 DNA: TGTGCCAGCAGCTTGGCCAGCTTAGCGACCAATGAGCAGTTCTTC
CDR3 protein: CASSLASLATNEQFF

V gene: TRBV4-1
clone size: .
J gene: TRBJ2-3
D gene: TRBD2
CDR3 DNA: TGCGCCAGCAGCCAAGATGGCGCGGGGGGGAGTACAGATACGCAGTATTTT
CDR3 protein: CASSQDGAGGSTDTQYF